This TCR beta chain was documented in a study of OX40 agonist ivuxolimab in advanced cancers. There are 12 residues in the CDR3. The V end was cut by 5 bases, the J end by 7 bases, with 11 bases between. The germline V gene has CDR1 MDHEN and CDR2 SYDVKM. Only in-frame clones appear in the TCRdb table, and some are missing; sequencing was by immunoSEQ multiplex PCR. The sample consists of 55,000 to 70,000 clones, about 90% of them appearing once. The sequence derives from an adult with an advanced solid tumor such as melanoma, head and neck, liver or kidney cancer. Sequencing was performed on CD4+ or CD8+ T cells sorted from blood, taken in a trial of the OX40 agonist ivuxolimab. The J gene is TRBJ1-1, the V gene TRBV28; weak D call: TRBD1 (6 bases). DNA of the CDR3: TGTGCCAGCAGTGGCGGACAGAGTGAAGCTTTCTTT. Protein: CASSGGQSEAFF.